This T cell receptor beta chain was sequenced in a study of shared clonotypes between healthy human individuals. Study conclusions and caveats: Despite large depth, sorted-subset datasets appeared incompletely sequenced.

Regarding this clone: Antigen unknown.

The DNA input per sorted-subset replicate PCR was 200 to 250 ng, corresponding to 32,000 or so T cell genomes. Only in-frame clones appear in the TCRdb table, and some are missing; sequencing was by immunoSEQ multiplex PCR. The data show millions of clones, with approximately 95% seen just once and roughly 1% held by the top ten. Trimming took off 4 bases at V and 4 bases at J, with 11 bases between the two ends. In germline, CDR1 is SGHDT, CDR2 YYEEEE. The CDR3 consists of 13 residues. Naive CD8 populations comprised CD45RO-negative cells positively selected for CCR7, excluding terminally differentiated effector memory CD45RA+ cells. The study enrolled healthy HIV-negative adults without recent acute infections or vaccinations as donors. Within Nashville, Tennessee resided all donors, each a Caucasian adult.

This receptor was taken from a man between 18 and 29 years old in good health. Sequencing was performed on naive CD8+ T cells sorted from blood. The V gene is TRBV5-6, the J gene TRBJ1-2, with D unresolved. In DNA, the CDR3 is TGTGCCAGCAGCCCTGCCGGTCCCTATGGCTACACCTTC. Translated, it gives CASSPAGPYGYTF.